Sequencing of this TCR beta chain was carried out in a study of shared clonotypes between healthy human individuals. Overall study: Donors had three CD4 naive, three CD4 memory, two CD8 naive and one CD8 memory plate apiece.

Note on this clone: The antigen is not known.

Study-level results: Compared with memory subsets, naive subsets generally had larger estimated richness.

CD8 cells regarded as naive lacked CD45RO, were positively chosen for CCR7, and omitted terminally differentiated effector memory CD45RA+ cells. The test was conducted at deep level. Clones were read by immunoSEQ multiplex PCR, and TCRdb kept only the in-frame ones, dropping some. Seen here are around 1.9 million clones, 80% to 95% observed once, and the top ten hold approximately 1.7%. Germline V gene sequence: CDR1 MNHEY, CDR2 SVGAGI. Trimming left V 3 bases short and J 6 bases short, with 11 bases between. This CDR3 contains 13 residues. Sequenced: naive CD8+ T cells from PBMCs. The chain couples TRBV6-5 to TRBJ1-2, with unresolved D. The source is a man aged 18-30 years in good health. Some clones in this sample may be carry-over from other donors' samples. CDR3 region: CASSYNPKNGYTF. CDR3 in DNA: TGTGCCAGCAGTTATAATCCCAAGAATGGCTACACCTTC.